Reported below is one TCR beta chain. Its antigen remains unidentified. From the reads, TCRdb called clonotypes with MiXCR, one entry per CDR3 protein. The sample has about 310,000 distinct CDR3 sequences, 20% to 25% seen once. This record belongs to a study of T cell repertoires in cytomegalovirus infection. Background on the study: The public TCR beta signatures pointed to both CMV infection and matching HLA type.

Study findings and constraints: Carriers of CMV plus the relevant HLA were identified by cumulative public TCR beta family frequency. HLA-C-restricted CMV clonotypes gave the most frequent clonotype in two of eight donors.

Sequencing was performed on cultured PBMCs, taken from culture after CMV antigen stimulation. This TCR came from a human donor in good health (CMV status not recorded). Some clones in this sample may be carry-over from other donors' samples.

DNA of the CDR3: TGCAGCGCGAGGAGGACAGGTCGGGCAGATACGCAGTATTTT. Its protein is CSARRTGRADTQYF. This chain joins TRBV29-1 and TRBJ2-3; 7 bases agree with TRBD1. V lost 7 bases and J lost 4; bases outside the gene matches: 11. CDR1 and CDR2 from the germline V gene are SQVTM and ANQGSEA. This CDR3 region has 14 residues.